Detailed here is one T cell receptor beta chain. This sample stems from a study of identical twins. A single record per CDR3 protein comes from TCRdb applying MiXCR to the 5' RACE reads. The table has hundreds of thousands of distinct CDR3 sequences, around a sixth seen once. The germline gives CDR1 MNHEY, CDR2 SVGEGT. This CDR3 has 16 amino acids. V trimming: 3 bases; J trimming: 1 base; junction bases outside the gene matches: 4. This sample also belongs to another study, concerning T cells expressing NK-cell markers.

The clonotype comes from a woman aged 18-29 years in good health. Source material: PBMCs. V and J are TRBV6-2 or TRBV6-3 and TRBJ2-4; 9 nucleotides match TRBD2. The CDR3 here is CASSYSSGRAKNIQYF. The CDR3 bases are TGTGCCAGCAGTTATTCCAGCGGGAGGGCCAAAAACATTCAGTACTTC.